This T cell receptor (beta chain) appears in the sequencing data of a study of neurological immune-mediated disorders. 5'RACE employing 10-nucleotide random UMIs yielded the cDNA. A single run covered 15-18 subjects with over 170 million TCR-beta sequences. One entry per CDR3 protein results from TCRdb running MiXCR on the 5' RACE reads. The data hold 65,000 to 85,000 distinct CDR3 sequences, with almost 6% observed a single time. This clonotype was counted at least ten times. The germline CDR1 and CDR2 sequences are SGHVS and FNYEAQ. The V and J ends lost 0 bases and 4 bases respectively, with 6 bases between them. The CDR3 loop spans 13 amino acids. Time point indicated: longitudinal time-point 2.

The source of this sequence is a woman aged 55-70 years with multiple sclerosis. Material: PBMCs. The rearrangement uses TRBV7-6 and TRBJ1-2; unclear D gene. CDR3 sequence: CASSLAPLYGYTF. The CDR3 DNA reads TGTGCCAGCAGCTTAGCACCGCTCTATGGCTACACCTTC.